Here is one TCR beta chain with its context. Antigen specificity is unknown. The protocol was immunoSEQ multiplex PCR, while the TCRdb copy is restricted to in-frame clones and leaves out a portion. Among 100,000 or so clones listed, about 91% were seen once. These data belong to a study of siplizumab effects on memory and regulatory T cells. Overall study results and limits: Researchers could not give a naive or memory phenotype to roughly 75-95% of proliferating CD4+ or CD8+ clones. Mappable alloreactive CD4+ clones came from Treg cells around 70% of the time on average with siplizumab, against around 25% in controls. Sequences below about 10^-5 frequency were poorly captured. As a result, only a minor fraction of alloreactive clones mapped to unstimulated subsets. Proliferating Tregs' suppressive function in siplizumab cultures went unconfirmed.

V shed 0 bases and J shed 2 bases, with 17 bases lying between them. The CDR3 has 18 amino acids. Germline loops: CDR1 LGHNA, CDR2 YSLEER. The specimen sequenced was CD4+ T cells sorted from blood. The chain links TRBV4-3 to TRBJ2-4; the D gene is possibly TRBD2 (5 bases). This TCR was sampled from a human donor in good health. The CDR3 loop reads CASSQDGLGVSTKNIQYF. The CDR3 coding sequence is TGCGCCAGCAGCCAAGATGGGTTGGGAGTTTCGACCAAAAACATTCAGTACTTC.